This T cell receptor beta chain was sequenced for a study of cytomegalovirus exposure and HLA in healthy donors. Points on this clone: The antigen remains unidentified.

Amplification used 60 Vbeta primers and 13 Jbeta primers. Only in-frame clones appear in the TCRdb table, and some are missing; sequencing was by immunoSEQ multiplex PCR. This sample has about 180,000 clones, with 76% found just once. The study, taken as a whole, reports: Most sequenced TCRs were rare (though some public TCRs occurred in many donors).

Germline V lookup: CDR1 SEHNR, CDR2 FQNEAQ (reference sequence). The CDR3 spans 16 residues. V was trimmed by 5 bases and J by 1 base, leaving 18 bases between them. Material for sequencing was PBMCs. The TCR was taken from a man between 18 and 35 years old in good health and CMV-seronegative. The chain combines TRBV7-9 with TRBJ2-7; D might be TRBD2 (5 bases). The CDR3 reads CASSPSPERMSYEQYF. The CDR3 DNA follows: TGTGCCAGCAGCCCCTCCCCGGAGCGGATGTCCTACGAGCAGTACTTC.